This T cell receptor (beta chain) was observed in a study of PD-L1 blockade in urothelial cancer. Study in general: T cell content in blood samples showed a median of approximately 140,000. General study points: When measured at 3 weeks, tumor-associated blood clones expanded more in durable-benefit patients.

Stated time point: peripheral blood 6 weeks after treatment start. Samples spanned pretreatment and treatment, with 1 to 8 time points per patient. In each PCR, synthetic TCR analog templates were spiked in. Profiled with immunoSEQ multiplex PCR; TCRdb holds only in-frame clones, not every one. The sample consists of 120,000 or so clones, more than 75% of them appearing once. Of note for this clone: Its cognate antigen is unknown.

Per the germline V gene, CDR1 is MDHEN and CDR2 is SYDVKM. This CDR3 is built from 16 residues. V dropped 5 bases and J dropped 0 bases, with 14 bases sitting between them. This sample comprised PBMCs, obtained around atezolizumab (anti-PD-L1) treatment. The sequence derives from a man over 45 with urothelial cancer. The chain recombines TRBV28 with TRBJ1-3; D unresolved. Written as DNA, the CDR3 is TGTGCCAGCAGTACTCTCCCCCCAAGCTCTGGAAACACCATATATTTT. Protein product: CASSTLPPSSGNTIYF.